Listed below are T cell receptor beta chains from one sample, sequenced in a study of breast tumors, draining lymph nodes, adjacent tissues. TCRdb independently ran MiXCR on the multiplex PCR reads; one entry per CDR3 protein. Among around 290,000 distinct CDR3 sequences, roughly 31% were seen once, and the ten largest hold about 1.2%. Specimen: axillary lymph node tissue. These receptors were collected from a female donor with breast cancer. Some clones in this sample may be carry-over from other donors' samples. CDR3s include the opening cysteine and the closing phenylalanine or tryptophan. The order of the fields is V gene, J gene, clone size, D gene, CDR3 DNA, CDR3 protein. A D gene is named only where the DNA matches it firmly. Size is omitted from some rows. Given values are once, few, many or a class for expanded clones.

v_gene: TRBV6-5; j_gene: TRBJ2-7; abundance: .; d_gene: .; CDR3nt: TGTGCCAGCAGTGATAGGTGGACCATCGACGAGCAGTACTTC; CDR3aa: CASSDRWTIDEQYF
v_gene: TRBV7-6; j_gene: TRBJ2-3; abundance: many; d_gene: .; CDR3nt: TGTGCCAGCAGACTTTTTTCTAGGGTCACAGATACGCAGTATTTT; CDR3aa: CASRLFSRVTDTQYF
v_gene: TRBV5-5; j_gene: TRBJ2-7; abundance: many; d_gene: .; CDR3nt: TGTGCCAGCAGCTTGGCCTGGCAGTCCCACGAGCAGTACTTC; CDR3aa: CASSLAWQSHEQYF
v_gene: TRBV12-3/TRBV12-4; j_gene: TRBJ2-3; abundance: .; d_gene: .; CDR3nt: TGTGCCGGCGGTTTAGACAGACGCACAGATACGCAGTATTTT; CDR3aa: CAGGLDRRTDTQYF
v_gene: TRBV24-1; j_gene: TRBJ2-1; abundance: .; d_gene: TRBD2; CDR3nt: TGTGCCACCAGTGGGGCTAGCGGGAGGGCCACAGGGACGCTCAGGGGAAGCAATGAGCAGTTCTTC; CDR3aa: CATSGASGRATGTLRGSNEQFF
v_gene: TRBV12-3/TRBV12-4; j_gene: TRBJ2-7; abundance: many; d_gene: TRBD1; CDR3nt: TGTGCCAGCCGGACAGGGTTCGGCGAGCAGTACTTC; CDR3aa: CASRTGFGEQYF
v_gene: TRBV5-4; j_gene: TRBJ2-3; abundance: many; d_gene: TRBD1; CDR3nt: TGTGCCAGCAGGCGTCCGGGACAGGGAACAGATACGCAGTATTTT; CDR3aa: CASRRPGQGTDTQYF
v_gene: TRBV30; j_gene: TRBJ1-6; abundance: many; d_gene: .; CDR3nt: TGTGCCTGGAGTACCGAGAGCTCCTATAATTCACCCCTCCACTTT; CDR3aa: CAWSTESSYNSPLHF
v_gene: TRBV6-1; j_gene: TRBJ1-4; abundance: many; d_gene: .; CDR3nt: TGTGCCAGCAGTGAAGGAAGAGTCGAAAAACTGTTTTTT; CDR3aa: CASSEGRVEKLFF
v_gene: TRBV20-1; j_gene: TRBJ2-3; abundance: many; d_gene: .; CDR3nt: TGCAGTGCTTATAGCAGGAGAGGAGATACGCAGTATTTT; CDR3aa: CSAYSRRGDTQYF
v_gene: TRBV6-2/TRBV6-3; j_gene: TRBJ2-7; abundance: few; d_gene: .; CDR3nt: TGTGCCAGCAGTTACGGTAGACGGAACTACGAGCAGTACTTC; CDR3aa: CASSYGRRNYEQYF
v_gene: TRBV14; j_gene: TRBJ2-3; abundance: .; d_gene: TRBD2; CDR3nt: TGTGCCAGCAGCGGGCTGGGACTAGCGGGAGAAGTGGTAGATACGCAGTATTTT; CDR3aa: CASSGLGLAGEVVDTQYF
v_gene: TRBV29-1; j_gene: TRBJ2-2; abundance: many; d_gene: TRBD2; CDR3nt: TGCAGCGTCGCGACTAGCGAAGCCGGGGAGCTGTTTTTT; CDR3aa: CSVATSEAGELFF